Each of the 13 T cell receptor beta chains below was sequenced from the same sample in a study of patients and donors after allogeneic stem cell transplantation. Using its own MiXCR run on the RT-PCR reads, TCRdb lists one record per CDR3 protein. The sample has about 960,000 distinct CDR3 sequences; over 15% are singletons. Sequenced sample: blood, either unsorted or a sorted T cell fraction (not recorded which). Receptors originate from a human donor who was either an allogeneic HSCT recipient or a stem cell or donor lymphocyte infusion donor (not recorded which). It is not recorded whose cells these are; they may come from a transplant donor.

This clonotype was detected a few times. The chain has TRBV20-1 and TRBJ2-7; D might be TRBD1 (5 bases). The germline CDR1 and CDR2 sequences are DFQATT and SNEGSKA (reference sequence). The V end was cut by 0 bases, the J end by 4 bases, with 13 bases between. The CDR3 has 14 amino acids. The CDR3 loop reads CSARDSSGPYEQYF. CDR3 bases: TGCAGTGCTAGAGATTCGTCAGGGCCGTACGAGCAGTACTTC.

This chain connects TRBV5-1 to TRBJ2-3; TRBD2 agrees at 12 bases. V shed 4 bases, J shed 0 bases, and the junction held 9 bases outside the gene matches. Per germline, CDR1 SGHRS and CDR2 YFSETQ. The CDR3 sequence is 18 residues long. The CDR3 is CASSTVPGLAGSTDTQYF. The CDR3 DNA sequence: TGCGCCAGCAGCACTGTCCCGGGACTAGCGGGCAGCACAGATACGCAGTATTTT.

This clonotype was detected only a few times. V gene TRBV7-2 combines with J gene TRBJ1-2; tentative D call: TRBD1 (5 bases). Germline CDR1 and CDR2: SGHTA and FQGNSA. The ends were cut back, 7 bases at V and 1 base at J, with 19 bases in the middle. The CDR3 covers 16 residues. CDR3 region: CASTQPRAGGNYGYTF. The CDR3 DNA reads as TGTGCCAGCACCCAACCTAGAGCCGGGGGTAACTATGGCTACACCTTC.

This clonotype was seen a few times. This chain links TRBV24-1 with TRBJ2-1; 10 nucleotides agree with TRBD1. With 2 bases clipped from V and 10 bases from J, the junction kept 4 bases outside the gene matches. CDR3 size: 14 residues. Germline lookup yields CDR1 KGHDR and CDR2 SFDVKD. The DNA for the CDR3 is TGTGCCACCAGTGATTCGACAGGGGGCAACGAGCAGTTCTTC. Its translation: CATSDSTGGNEQFF.

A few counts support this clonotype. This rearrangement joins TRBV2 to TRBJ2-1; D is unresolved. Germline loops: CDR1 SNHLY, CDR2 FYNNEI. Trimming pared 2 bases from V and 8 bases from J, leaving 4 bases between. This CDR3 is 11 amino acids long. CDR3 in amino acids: CASSETDEQFF. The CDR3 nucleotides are TGTGCCAGCAGTGAAACTGATGAGCAGTTCTTC.

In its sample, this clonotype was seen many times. CDR3 DNA sequence: TGTGCCAGCAGTTTAGTGTTCAATGAGCAGTTCTTC. Residues: CASSLVFNEQFF. V and J are TRBV12-3 or TRBV12-4 and TRBJ2-1; D unclear. Trimming removed 1 base at V and 6 bases at J, with 4 bases between. There are 12 residues in the CDR3.

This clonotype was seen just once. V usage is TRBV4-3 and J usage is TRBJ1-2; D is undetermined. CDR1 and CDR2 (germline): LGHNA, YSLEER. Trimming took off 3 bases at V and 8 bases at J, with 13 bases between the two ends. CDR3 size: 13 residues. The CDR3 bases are TGCGCCAGCAGCCAGGGCCCGAGGGCAGGCTACACCTTC. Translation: CASSQGPRAGYTF.

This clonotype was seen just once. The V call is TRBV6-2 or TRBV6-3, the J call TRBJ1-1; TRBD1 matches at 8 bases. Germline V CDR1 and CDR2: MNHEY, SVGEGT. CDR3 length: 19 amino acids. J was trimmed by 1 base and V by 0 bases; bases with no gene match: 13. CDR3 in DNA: TGTGCCAGCAGTTACTCGCGACCTACGGACAGGGAGAAGAACACTGAAGCTTTCTTT. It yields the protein CASSYSRPTDREKNTEAFF.

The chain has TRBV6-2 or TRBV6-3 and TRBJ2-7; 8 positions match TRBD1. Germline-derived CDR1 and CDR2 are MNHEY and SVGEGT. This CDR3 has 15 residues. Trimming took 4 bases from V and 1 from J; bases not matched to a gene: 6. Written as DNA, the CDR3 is TGTGCCAGCAGTTCCCAACGACAGGGGTCCTACGAGCAGTACTTC. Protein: CASSSQRQGSYEQYF.

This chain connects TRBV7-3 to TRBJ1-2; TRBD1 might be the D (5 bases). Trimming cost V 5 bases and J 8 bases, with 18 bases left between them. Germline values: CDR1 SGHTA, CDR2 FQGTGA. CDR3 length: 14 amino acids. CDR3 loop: CASSASVGGDGYTF. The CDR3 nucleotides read TGTGCCAGCAGCGCAAGCGTGGGGGGGGACGGCTACACCTTC. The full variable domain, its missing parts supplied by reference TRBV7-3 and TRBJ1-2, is GAGVSQTPSNKVTEKGKYVELRCDPISGHTALYWYRQSLGQGPEFLIYFQGTGAADDSGLPNDRFFAVRPEGSVSTLKIQRTERGDSAVYLCASSASVGGDGYTFGSGTRLTVV.

The DNA of the CDR3 is TGTGCCAGCAGTTTAAGTCCCCAAGGCGAAGCTTTCTTT. Translated, it gives CASSLSPQGEAFF. This rearrangement joins TRBV12-3 or TRBV12-4 to TRBJ1-1; the D is unclear. This CDR3 is 13 amino acids long. Trimming removed 2 bases at V and 8 bases at J, with 12 bases between.

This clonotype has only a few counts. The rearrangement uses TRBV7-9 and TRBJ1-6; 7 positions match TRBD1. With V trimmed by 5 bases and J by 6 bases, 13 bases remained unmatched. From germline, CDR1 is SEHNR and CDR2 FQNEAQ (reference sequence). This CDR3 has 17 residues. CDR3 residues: CASSPSNEGAGNSPLHF. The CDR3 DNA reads TGTGCCAGCAGCCCCAGCAACGAGGGGGCGGGTAATTCACCCCTCCACTTT. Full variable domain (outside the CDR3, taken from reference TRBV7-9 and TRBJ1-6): DTGVSQNPRHKITKRGQNVTFRCDPISEHNRLYWYRQTLGQGPEFLTYFQNEAQLEKSRLLSDRFSAERPKGSFSTLEIQRTEQGDSAMYLCASSPSNEGAGNSPLHFGNGTRLTVT.

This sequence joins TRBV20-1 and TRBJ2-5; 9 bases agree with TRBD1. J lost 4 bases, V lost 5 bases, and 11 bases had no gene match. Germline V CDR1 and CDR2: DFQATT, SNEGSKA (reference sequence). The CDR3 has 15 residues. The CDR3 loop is CSAFIRTGEGETQYF. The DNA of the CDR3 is TGCAGTGCTTTCATCCGGACAGGGGAGGGAGAGACCCAGTACTTC.